These T cell receptor beta chains were read from a single sample in a study of post-analysis software for immune sequencing data. TCRdb itself ran the PCR reads through MiXCR, one entry per CDR3 protein. This sample has some 890,000 distinct CDR3 sequences, with 53% found just once. Sequenced: blood. These receptor sequences come from a girl aged 5 to 17 with multiple sclerosis. Each CDR3 is given with its conserved first and last residue. A D gene is named only where the DNA matches it firmly. Clone size is stated in some rows and not others, as once, few, many or a class when expanded.

.,16,.,TRBJ2-1,TRBV5-4,CASSPNYRSVDNEQFF,TGTGCCAGCAGCCCGAATTACAGGTCTGTCGACAATGAGCAGTTCTTC
.,13,TRBD1,TRBJ1-4,TRBV29-1,CSVYRGANEKLFF,TGCAGCGTTTACAGGGGGGCTAATGAAAAACTGTTTTTT
.,16,TRBD1,TRBJ2-1,TRBV7-9,CDSSLGSSGGRDEQFF,TGTGACAGCAGCTTAGGCTCGTCAGGGGGTCGGGATGAGCAGTTCTTC
.,15,.,TRBJ1-2,TRBV2,CASSEKPQGYYGYTF,TGTGCCAGCAGTGAGAAGCCGCAGGGGTACTATGGCTACACCTTC
.,14,.,TRBJ1-2,TRBV12-3/TRBV12-4,CATYTGITNYGYTF,TGTGCCACCTATACAGGGATTACAAACTATGGCTACACCTTC
.,14,.,TRBJ2-7,TRBV20-1,CSARTSPGSYEQYF,TGCAGTGCTAGGACCTCCCCAGGGTCCTACGAGCAGTACTTC
.,18,.,TRBJ2-6,TRBV7-8,CASSPSATVSSGANVLTF,TGTGCCAGCAGCCCCTCGGCCACAGTTAGCTCTGGGGCCAACGTCCTGACTTTC
once,13,.,TRBJ1-1,TRBV2,CASSVKPNTEAFF,TGTGCCAGCAGTGTCAAACCGAACACTGAAGCTTTCTTT
.,11,.,TRBJ2-7,TRBV5-6,CASSLVQLLYF,TGTGCCAGCAGCTTGGTTCAGCTTCTGTACTTC
.,14,TRBD1,TRBJ1-2,TRBV20-1,CSARGQGRGYGYTF,TGCAGTGCTAGAGGACAGGGAAGGGGCTATGGCTACACCTTC
.,14,.,TRBJ2-5,TRBV5-5,CASSLSLRQETQYF,TGTGCCAGCAGCTTATCACTTAGGCAAGAGACCCAGTACTTC
.,13,.,TRBJ2-7,TRBV18,CASSPRPRYEQYF,TGTGCCAGCTCACCCCGTCCCCGCTACGAGCAGTACTTC
.,13,TRBD2,TRBJ2-1,TRBV29-1,CSVVAGGFDEQFF,TGCAGCGTTGTGGCGGGGGGGTTCGATGAGCAGTTCTTC
.,16,TRBD2,TRBJ2-2,TRBV7-2,CASRPPASGRIGELFF,TGTGCCAGCAGGCCCCCGGCTAGCGGGAGGATCGGGGAGCTGTTTTTT
.,14,.,TRBJ2-7,TRBV27,CASGLAGFPYEQYF,TGTGCCAGCGGTTTAGCAGGATTCCCCTACGAGCAGTACTTC
.,14,.,TRBJ2-5,TRBV14,CASSQRREEETQYF,TGTGCCAGCAGCCAACGCAGGGAAGAAGAGACCCAGTACTTC
.,13,.,TRBJ2-7,TRBV10-3,CATATGASNEQYF,TGTGCCACCGCAACGGGGGCGTCTAACGAGCAGTACTTC
.,14,.,TRBJ2-3,TRBV10-3,CAIKDGSYTDTQYF,TGTGCCATCAAGGACGGGAGTTACACAGATACGCAGTATTTT
.,17,.,TRBJ2-3,TRBV7-9,CASSTFEGGFFTDTQYF,TGTGCCAGCAGTACTTTTGAGGGGGGTTTCTTCACAGATACGCAGTATTTT
.,17,TRBD1,TRBJ2-5,TRBV5-1,CASSLGTGVKFQETQYF,TGCGCCAGCAGCTTGGGGACAGGGGTAAAATTCCAAGAGACCCAGTACTTC
once,14,.,TRBJ2-1,TRBV20-1,CSARLQLSYNEQFF,TGCAGTGCTAGGTTACAGCTCTCCTACAATGAGCAGTTCTTC
few,14,TRBD1,TRBJ2-5,TRBV7-8,CASSRGTGYGEQYF,TGTGCCAGCAGCAGAGGGACAGGGTACGGTGAGCAGTACTTC
few,16,TRBD2,TRBJ2-7,TRBV25-1,CASSDPSGGRAARQYF,TGTGCCAGCAGTGACCCCAGTGGCGGGAGGGCCGCTAGGCAGTACTTC
.,15,.,TRBJ2-1,TRBV5-1,CASSLVVERSNEQFF,TGCGCCAGCAGCTTGGTTGTGGAGCGGAGCAATGAGCAGTTCTTC
once,13,TRBD1,TRBJ1-4,TRBV29-1,CSVADRAREKLFF,TGCAGCGTCGCGGACAGGGCGCGGGAAAAACTGTTTTTT
.,15,TRBD1,TRBJ2-7,TRBV20-1,CSARAPRGLEGEQYF,TGCAGTGCTAGAGCCCCAAGGGGGCTAGAAGGCGAGCAGTACTTC
few,12,TRBD1,TRBJ2-5,TRBV6-5,CASGDSQETQYF,TGTGCCAGCGGGGACAGCCAAGAGACCCAGTACTTC
.,12,.,TRBJ2-7,TRBV29-1,CSVASGLHEQYF,TGCAGCGTTGCATCAGGTCTCCACGAGCAGTACTTC
.,15,TRBD1,TRBJ1-2,TRBV15,CATSRETGLDYGYTF,TGTGCCACCAGCCGAGAGACAGGGTTGGACTATGGCTACACCTTC
.,16,TRBD2,TRBJ2-3,TRBV20-1,CSARPTSGSLTDTQYF,TGCAGTGCTAGACCGACTAGCGGGAGCCTCACAGATACGCAGTATTTT
.,14,TRBD1,TRBJ2-2,TRBV5-1,CASSPGQHTGELFF,TGCGCCAGCAGCCCGGGACAGCACACCGGGGAGCTGTTTTTT
once,10,.,TRBJ1-2,TRBV2,CASSDLVYTF,TGTGCCAGCAGTGACCTGGTCTACACCTTC
few,12,.,TRBJ1-5,TRBV6-2/TRBV6-3,CASSVSDQPQHF,TGTGCCAGCAGCGTTTCGGATCAGCCCCAGCATTTT
.,18,TRBD1,TRBJ2-7,TRBV6-5,CASSYVVGQGATDYEQYF,TGTGCCAGCAGTTACGTAGTGGGACAGGGGGCAACAGACTACGAGCAGTACTTC
.,15,.,TRBJ1-6,TRBV3-1,CASSQATGRNSPLHF,TGTGCCAGCAGCCAGGCCACAGGGCGCAATTCACCCCTCCACTTT